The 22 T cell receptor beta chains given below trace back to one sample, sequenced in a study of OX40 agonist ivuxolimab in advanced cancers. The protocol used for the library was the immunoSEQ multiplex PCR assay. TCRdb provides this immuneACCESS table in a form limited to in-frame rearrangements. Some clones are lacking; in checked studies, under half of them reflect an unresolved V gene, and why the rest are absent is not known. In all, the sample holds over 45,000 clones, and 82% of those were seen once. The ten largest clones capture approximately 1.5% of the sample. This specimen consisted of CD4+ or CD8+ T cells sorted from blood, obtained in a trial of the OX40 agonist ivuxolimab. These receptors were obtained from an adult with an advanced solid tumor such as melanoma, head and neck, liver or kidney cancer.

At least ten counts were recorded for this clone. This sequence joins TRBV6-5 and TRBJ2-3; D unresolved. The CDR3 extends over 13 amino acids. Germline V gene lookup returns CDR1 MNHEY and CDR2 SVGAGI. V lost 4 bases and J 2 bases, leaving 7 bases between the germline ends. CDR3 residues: CASSSDITDTQYF. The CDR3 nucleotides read TGTGCCAGCAGTTCTGACATCACAGATACGCAGTATTTT.

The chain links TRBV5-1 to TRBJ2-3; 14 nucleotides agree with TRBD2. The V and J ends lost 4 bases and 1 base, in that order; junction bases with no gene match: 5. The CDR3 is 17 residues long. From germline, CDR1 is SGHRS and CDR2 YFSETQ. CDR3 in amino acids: CASSTVGLAGGTDTQYF. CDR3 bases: TGCGCCAGCAGCACGGTGGGACTAGCGGGAGGCACAGATACGCAGTATTTT. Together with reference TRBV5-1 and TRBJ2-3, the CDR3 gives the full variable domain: KAGVTQTPRYLIKTRGQQVTLSCSPISGHRSVSWYQQTPGQGLQFLFEYFSETQRNKGNFPGRFSGRQFSNSRSEMNVSTLELGDSALYLCASSTVGLAGGTDTQYFGPGTRLTVL.

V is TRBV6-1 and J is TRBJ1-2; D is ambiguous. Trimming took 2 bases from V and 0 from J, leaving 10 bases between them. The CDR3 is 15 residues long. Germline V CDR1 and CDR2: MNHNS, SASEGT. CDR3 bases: TGTGCCAGCAGTGAATCTCACCCGGCTAACTATGGCTACACCTTC. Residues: CASSESHPANYGYTF.

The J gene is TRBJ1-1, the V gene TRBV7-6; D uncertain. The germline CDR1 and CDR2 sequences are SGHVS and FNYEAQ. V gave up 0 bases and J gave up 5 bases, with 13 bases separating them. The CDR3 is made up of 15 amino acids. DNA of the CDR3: TGTGCCAGCAGCTTAGCCGAGCCCGGGAGAACTGAAGCTTTCTTT. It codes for CASSLAEPGRTEAFF.

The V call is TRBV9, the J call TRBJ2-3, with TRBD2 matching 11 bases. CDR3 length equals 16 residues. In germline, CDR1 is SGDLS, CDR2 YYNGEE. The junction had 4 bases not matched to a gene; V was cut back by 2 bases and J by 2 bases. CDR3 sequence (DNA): TGTGCCAGCAGCGTCGAGGGACTAGCGGACACAGATACGCAGTATTTT. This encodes CASSVEGLADTDTQYF. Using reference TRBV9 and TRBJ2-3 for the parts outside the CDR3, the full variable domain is DSGVTQTPKHLITATGQRVTLRCSPRSGDLSVYWYQQSLDQGLQFLIQYYNGEERAKGNILERFSAQQFPDLHSELNLSSLELGDSALYFCASSVEGLADTDTQYFGPGTRLTVL.

The CDR3 DNA is TGTGCTAGTGGTTTGGGTGGCACAGATACGCAGTATTTT. Translation gives CASGLGGTDTQYF. V is TRBV12-5 and J is TRBJ2-3; D gene uncertain. Trimming removed 1 base from V and 1 base from J, with 3 bases in between. CDR3 size: 13 residues. Germline V gene sequence: CDR1 LGHNT, CDR2 FRNRAP.

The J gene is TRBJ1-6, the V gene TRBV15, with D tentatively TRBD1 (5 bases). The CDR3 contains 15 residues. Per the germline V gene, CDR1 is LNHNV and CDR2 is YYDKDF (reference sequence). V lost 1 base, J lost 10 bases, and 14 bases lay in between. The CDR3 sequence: CATSRVAGGGSPLHF. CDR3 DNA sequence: TGTGCCACCAGCAGAGTGGCTGGGGGAGGATCACCCCTCCACTTT.

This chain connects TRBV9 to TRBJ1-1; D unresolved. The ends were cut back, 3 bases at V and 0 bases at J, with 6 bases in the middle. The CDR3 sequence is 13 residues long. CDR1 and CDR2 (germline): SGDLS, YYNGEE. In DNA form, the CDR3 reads TGTGCCAGCAGCGAGGGAATGAACACTGAAGCTTTCTTT. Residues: CASSEGMNTEAFF. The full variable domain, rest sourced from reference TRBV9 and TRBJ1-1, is DSGVTQTPKHLITATGQRVTLRCSPRSGDLSVYWYQQSLDQGLQFLIQYYNGEERAKGNILERFSAQQFPDLHSELNLSSLELGDSALYFCASSEGMNTEAFFGQGTRLTVV.

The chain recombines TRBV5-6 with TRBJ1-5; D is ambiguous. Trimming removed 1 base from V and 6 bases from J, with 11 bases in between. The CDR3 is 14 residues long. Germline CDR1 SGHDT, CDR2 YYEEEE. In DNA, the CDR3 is TGTGCCAGCAGCTTGATGCGTTCACCTCAGCCCCAGCATTTT. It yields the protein CASSLMRSPQPQHF.

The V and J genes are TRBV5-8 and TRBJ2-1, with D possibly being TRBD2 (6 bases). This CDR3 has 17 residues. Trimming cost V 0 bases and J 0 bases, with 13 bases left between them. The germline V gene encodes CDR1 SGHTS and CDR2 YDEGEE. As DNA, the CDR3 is TGTGCCAGCAGCTTGGCCATGGCGGGATTCTCCTACAATGAGCAGTTCTTC. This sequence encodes CASSLAMAGFSYNEQFF.

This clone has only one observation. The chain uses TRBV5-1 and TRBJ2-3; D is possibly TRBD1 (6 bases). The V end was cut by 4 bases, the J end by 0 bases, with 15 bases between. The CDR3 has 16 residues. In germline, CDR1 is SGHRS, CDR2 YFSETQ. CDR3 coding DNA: TGCGCCAGCAGCCGGTTGGGGACAACAAGCACAGATACGCAGTATTTT. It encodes CASSRLGTTSTDTQYF.

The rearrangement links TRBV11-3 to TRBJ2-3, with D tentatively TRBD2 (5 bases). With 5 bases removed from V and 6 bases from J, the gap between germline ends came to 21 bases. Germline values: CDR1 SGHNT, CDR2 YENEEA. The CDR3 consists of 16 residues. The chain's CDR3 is CASSLPYGEKSDTQYF. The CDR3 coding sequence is TGTGCCAGCAGCCTCCCGTACGGGGAGAAATCCGATACGCAGTATTTT.

In nucleotides, the CDR3 is TGTGCCAGCAGTACGTCCGTCTCTGGGGCCAACGTCCTGACTTTC. As protein: CASSTSVSGANVLTF. The V call is TRBV7-3, the J call TRBJ2-6; no firm D call. This CDR3 region has 15 residues. Germline lookup yields CDR1 SGHTA and CDR2 FQGTGA. The V end was cut by 6 bases, the J end by 0 bases, with 9 bases between.

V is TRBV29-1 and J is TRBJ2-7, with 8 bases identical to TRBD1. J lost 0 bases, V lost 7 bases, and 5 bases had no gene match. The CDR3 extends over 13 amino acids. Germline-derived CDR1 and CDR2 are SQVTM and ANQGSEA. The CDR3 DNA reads TGCAGCGCCCGGGGACAGGTCTCCTACGAGCAGTACTTC. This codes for CSARGQVSYEQYF.

DNA of the CDR3: TGTGCCAGCAGTAACCGGTTTACCACTGAAAAACTGTTTTTT. The encoded protein is CASSNRFTTEKLFF. V and J are TRBV28 and TRBJ1-4; D call uncertain. This CDR3 is built from 14 residues. With 5 bases removed from V and 7 bases from J, the gap between germline ends came to 14 bases. Germline-derived CDR1 and CDR2 are MDHEN and SYDVKM. Full variable domain (rest looked up from reference TRBV28 and TRBJ1-4): DVKVTQSSRYLVKRTGEKVFLECVQDMDHENMFWYRQDPGLGLRLIYFSYDVKMKEKGDIPEGYSVSREKKERFSLILESASTNQTSMYLCASSNRFTTEKLFFGSGTQLSVL.

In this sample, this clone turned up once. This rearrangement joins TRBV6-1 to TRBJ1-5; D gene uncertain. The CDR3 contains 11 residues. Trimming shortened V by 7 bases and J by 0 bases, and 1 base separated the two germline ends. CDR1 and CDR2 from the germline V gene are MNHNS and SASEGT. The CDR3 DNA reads TGTGCCAGCAATAGCAATCAGCCCCAGCATTTT. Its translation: CASNSNQPQHF.

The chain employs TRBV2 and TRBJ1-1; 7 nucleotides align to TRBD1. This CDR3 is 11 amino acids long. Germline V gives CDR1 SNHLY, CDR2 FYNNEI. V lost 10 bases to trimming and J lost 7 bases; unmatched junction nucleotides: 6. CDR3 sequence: CANRQGSEAFF. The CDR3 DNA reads TGTGCCAACAGACAGGGCAGTGAAGCTTTCTTT.

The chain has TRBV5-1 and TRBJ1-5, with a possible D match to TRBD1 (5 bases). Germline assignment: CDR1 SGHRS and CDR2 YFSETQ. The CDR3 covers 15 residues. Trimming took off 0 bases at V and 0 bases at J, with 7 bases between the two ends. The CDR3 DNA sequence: TGCGCCAGCAGCTTGGCAGGGATTAGCAATCAGCCCCAGCATTTT. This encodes CASSLAGISNQPQHF.

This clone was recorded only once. For the CDR3, the DNA is TGTGCCAGCAGCTTGAAGGGAATCTATGGCTACACCTTC. It is translated as CASSLKGIYGYTF. The chain uses TRBV5-4 and TRBJ1-2; no firm D call. V was clipped by 1 base and J by 4 bases, with 8 bases between them. This CDR3 region has 13 residues. Germline CDR1 SGHNT, CDR2 YYREEE (reference sequence).

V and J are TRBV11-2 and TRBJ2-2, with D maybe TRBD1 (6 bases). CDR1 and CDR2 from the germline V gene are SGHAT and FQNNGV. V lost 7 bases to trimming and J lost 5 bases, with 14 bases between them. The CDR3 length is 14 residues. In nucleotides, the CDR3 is TGTGCCAGCACCAGGGGTACAGGAACCGGGGAGCTGTTTTTT. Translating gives CASTRGTGTGELFF.

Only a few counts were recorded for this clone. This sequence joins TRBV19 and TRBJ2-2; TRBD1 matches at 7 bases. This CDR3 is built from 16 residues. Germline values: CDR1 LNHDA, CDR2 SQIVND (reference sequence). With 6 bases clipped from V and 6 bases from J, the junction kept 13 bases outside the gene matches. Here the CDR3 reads CASRDFAYRGAGELFF. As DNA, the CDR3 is TGTGCCAGTAGAGATTTTGCGTACAGGGGAGCCGGGGAGCTGTTTTTT.

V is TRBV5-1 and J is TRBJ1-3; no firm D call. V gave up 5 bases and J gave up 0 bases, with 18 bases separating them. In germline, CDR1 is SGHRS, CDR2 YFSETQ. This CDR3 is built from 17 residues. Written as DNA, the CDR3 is TGCGCCAGCAGACCCGAAGGTCGGGTTGGCTCTGGAAACACCATATATTTT. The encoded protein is CASRPEGRVGSGNTIYF.